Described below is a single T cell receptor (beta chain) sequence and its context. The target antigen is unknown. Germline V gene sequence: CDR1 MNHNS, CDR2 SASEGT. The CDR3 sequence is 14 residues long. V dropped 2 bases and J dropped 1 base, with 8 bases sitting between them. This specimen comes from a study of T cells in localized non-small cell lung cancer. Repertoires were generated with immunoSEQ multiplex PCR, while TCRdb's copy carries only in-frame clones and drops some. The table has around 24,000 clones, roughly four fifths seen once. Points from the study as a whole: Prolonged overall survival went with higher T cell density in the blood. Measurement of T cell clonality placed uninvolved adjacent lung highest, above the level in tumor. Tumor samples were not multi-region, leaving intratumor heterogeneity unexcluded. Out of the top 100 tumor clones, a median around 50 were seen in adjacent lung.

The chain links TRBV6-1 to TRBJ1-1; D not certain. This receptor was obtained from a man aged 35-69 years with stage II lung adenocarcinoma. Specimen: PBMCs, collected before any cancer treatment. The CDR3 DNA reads TGTGCCAGCAGTGAACTGGAGGAGAACACTGAAGCTTTCTTT. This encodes CASSELEENTEAFF.